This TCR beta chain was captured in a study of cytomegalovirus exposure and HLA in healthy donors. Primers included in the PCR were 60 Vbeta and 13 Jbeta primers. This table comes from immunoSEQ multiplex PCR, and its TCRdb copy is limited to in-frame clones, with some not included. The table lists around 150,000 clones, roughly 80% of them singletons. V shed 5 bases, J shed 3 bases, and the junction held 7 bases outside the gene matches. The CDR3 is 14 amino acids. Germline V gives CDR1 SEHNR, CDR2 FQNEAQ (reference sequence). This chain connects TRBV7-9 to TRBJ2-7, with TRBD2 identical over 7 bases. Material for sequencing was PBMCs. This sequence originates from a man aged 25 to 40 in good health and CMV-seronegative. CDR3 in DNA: TGTGCCAGCAGCCCCCCGGGACTAAACTACGAGCAGTACTTC. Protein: CASSPPGLNYEQYF. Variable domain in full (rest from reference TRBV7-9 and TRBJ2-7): DTGVSQNPRHKITKRGQNVTFRCDPISEHNRLYWYRQTLGQGPEFLTYFQNEAQLEKSRLLSDRFSAERPKGSFSTLEIQRTEQGDSAMYLCASSPPGLNYEQYFGPGTRLTVT.